This T cell receptor (beta chain) was sequenced in a study of cytomegalovirus exposure and HLA in healthy donors (dated by TCRdb to about 2017). Background on the whole study: According to an earlier analysis of a few hundred of the donors, about 179 million T cells yielded 117 million unique TCR beta sequences and approximately 300 Gb of sequence data. Because of strong linkage in the cohort, roughly five DR-DQ haplotypes were treated as single units for association and clustering. The study combined high-throughput TCR immunosequencing, statistical association of individual TCRs with disease status, and machine learning to predict cytomegalovirus infection status. A later analysis re-examined previously published TCR beta repertoires from over 500 donors and added high-resolution HLA genotyping to investigate patterns of TCR occurrence. The number of donors typed differed by locus, with about 629-630 for A, B, C, DRB1 and DQB1, roughly 520 for DQA1, about 610 for DPA1, and under 490 for DPB1. The study profiled the T cell repertoires of about 640 subjects by immunosequencing and related them to cytomegalovirus serostatus. On average, roughly 250,000 unique TCR beta nucleotide sequences were sequenced per donor among 398 genotyped donors of the cohort, with 15% to 20% of those sequences being non-productive. Rather than drawing on any new phenotypic data, the later analysis identified candidate immune exposures from TCR beta sequences and the way those sequences occurred across donors. About 310 gigabases of sequencing data and 70 million to 85 million unique TCR sequences were included in an early release covering about 700 HLA-typed donors. An earlier analysis of roughly 580 of the donors used high-throughput TCR beta sequencing to judge whether each TCR beta V gene segment behaved as functional or pseudogenic. Besides the first cohort of roughly 640 subjects, a separate validation cohort made up of 120 or so different subjects was used. The study aimed to test whether signatures of past pathogen exposure could be identified by cataloging public T cell receptors. Alongside the repertoire data, information on donor age, sex, ethnicity and CMV serostatus was compiled. Of the 350 to 450 genotyped donors, approximately 81% were placed in the genetic ancestry cluster associated with self-reported Caucasian donors. Both class I and class II loci were covered by HLA typing, at four-digit resolution. All discovery cohort repertoires had been generated on a single sequencing platform. In a later genetic analysis, genome-wide SNP genotypes for about 65% of the 666 donors were used, and that subset was treated as a discovery cohort. Overall results and qualifications from the work: CMV serostatus was the only immune exposure information available for the cohort. A cluster of highly shared sequence variants was judged likely to represent a technical artifact of the sequencing pipeline. V-gene and J-gene trimming of TCR beta chains was associated with a missense DCLRE1C variant in a later genetic analysis, and the association was replicated in an independent cohort. According to the authors, the approach could potentially be generalized to other disease states and immunological phenotypes. A later analysis associated 15,000 to 20,000 TCR beta sequences with specific HLA alleles at a false discovery rate of 0.05. In an earlier analysis of 450 to 750 of the donors, most TCR beta V segments appeared in productive rearrangements about 90% or about 30% of the time, broadly matching IMGT annotations. A further reported finding was that TCR beta sequences accurately predicted the HLA-A and HLA-B alleles for most subjects in the first cohort. In both the original and validation cohorts, the classifier was reported to diagnose cytomegalovirus status with high specificity and sensitivity. Correlated functional status among segregating V segments might reflect linkage disequilibrium, but an unknown experimental factor could not be ruled out. In vitro tests confirmed that a few of the cytomegalovirus-associated TCR beta chains recognize cytomegalovirus antigens. The presence/absence analyses assumed that sequencing depth was roughly uniform across donors, and that assumption may not be true. A later genetic analysis reported fewer N-insertions in productive TCRs among donors in an Asian-associated ancestry cluster than the roughly 620-donor mean. While some public TCRs were present in many individuals, most TCR sequences turned up only very rarely across donors. A total of 150 or so TCR beta chains were listed by the study as associated with cytomegalovirus. In this cohort, only TCR beta chains were sequenced, and detectable features were limited by the absence of alpha or paired-chain data. Because HLA typing was unavailable for some donors at each locus, only the typed subset was used in association tests. In a later analysis, the rate of TCR association differed among HLA loci, with DRB1 alleles having the most associated TCRs and HLA-C alleles having the fewest. When HLA alleles, especially DR and DQ, strongly co-occurred, TCR associations were difficult to assign to individual alleles. A later analysis found that HLA-associated TCR beta chains were more clonally expanded and had lower generation probabilities than equally common non-associated chains. According to a later analysis, most CMV-associated TCR beta chains appeared to be HLA-restricted, and the HLA associations seemed to be driven largely by CMV exposure. The 87-base-pair reads could not distinguish some IMGT-functional V segments, including TRBV6-2 and TRBV6-3, so those segments were excluded. According to a later analysis, parvovirus B19, influenza, CMV and Epstein-Barr virus appeared linked to several top co-occurrence clusters. The earlier analysis of approximately 590 of the donors excluded roughly 17 rarely observed V segments, including chromosome 9 orphons, because counts were too low.

About this clone itself: No cognate antigen has been identified for it. The sample holds no much larger clone one base away, and base qualities are not on file.

V ends up 4 bases short and J 3 bases short, with an unmatched junction base count of 1. As encoded in the germline V gene, CDR1 is ENHRY while CDR2 is SYGVKD. CDR3 length: 15 amino acids, cysteine to phenylalanine. Of the read, only the CDR3 DNA is kept; its 45 bases are in frame from base 1. The cohort was made up of around 720 healthy bone marrow donors. At the time of sampling, every cohort member was nominally healthy, though immune exposures that went unrecorded were likely present. The donor tested CMV seronegative and was one of the 352 seronegative cohort members. Each donor provided a peripheral blood sample, and peripheral blood mononuclear cells were used for TCR beta sequencing. The Qiagen DNeasy Blood Extraction Kit was used to extract genomic DNA from the blood cell samples. Library prep was done by the immunoSEQ multiplex PCR assay. A mixture of 60 forward primers for TCR Vbeta segments and 13 reverse primers for TCR Jbeta segments was used in the multiplex PCR. The CDR3 region of rearranged TCR beta genes was amplified from genomic DNA with a multiplex PCR assay. The amplified TCR beta libraries were sequenced on the Illumina HiSeq System as 87-base-pair reads. On the authors' methods: A later analysis counted tens of millions of unique TCR beta chains across the approximately 700 repertoires, and 10 million to 11 million of these chains were shared by at least two donors. Raw reads were error-corrected and collapsed into unique sequences with a nearest-neighbor algorithm that merged closely related sequences to remove PCR and sequencing errors. Alignment of CDR3 sequences to IMGT reference sequences was used to assign V, D and J gene segments. For a sequence to be retained, at least a six-nucleotide match to both a V gene segment and a J gene segment was required. Rearrangements were called productive when the CDR3 lacked stop codons and stayed in frame with V and J; all others were non-productive. CDR3 was defined by IMGT convention, running from the second conserved V-encoded cysteine to the conserved J-encoded phenylalanine. The earlier analysis of more than 450 of the donors excluded sequences that lacked an unambiguous match to a single V gene segment. In an earlier analysis of some 590 of the donors, V segments were called functional above 56.7% productive rearrangements and were called segregating when the between-donor standard deviation exceeded 5%. A statistical classification framework was built for diagnosing cytomegalovirus status from the catalog of TCR beta chain sequences. V and J gene assignment, in a later analysis, came from comparing TCR nucleotide sequences with IMGT/GENE-DB human TR gene sequences. The TCRdist pipeline was used in a later analysis to assign CDR3 sequences and most-parsimonious VDJ recombination scenarios. In a later analysis, each TCR beta chain was defined by its CDR3 amino acid sequence together with its V-gene family, and reads without a unique V-gene family were excluded. In a later analysis, around 650 highly shared, low-generation-probability nucleotide sequences were removed to address suspected cross-contamination and a sequencing artifact. For each public chain, a later analysis derived a clonal expansion index from normalized ranks of inferred template counts within each repertoire. In a later analysis, generation probabilities were computed with a VDJ recombination model fitted to out-of-frame rearrangements, and the resulting probabilities were checked against IGoR. A later analysis scored TCR-TCR, TCR-HLA and TCR-CMV co-occurrence with hypergeometric tests, applying a repertoire-size bias correction to TCR pairs. False discovery rates were estimated in a later analysis by permuting HLA or CMV assignments 20 times. A later analysis grouped co-occurring TCRs with DBSCAN, adding TCRdist sequence similarity when clustering within HLA-allele-positive subsets. Repertoires with fewer than 30,000 or more than 120,000 public chains, plus five repertoires with anomalous nucleotide sharing, were excluded from co-occurrence clustering. TCRdb retrieved this table from immuneACCESS and kept in-frame rearrangements only. Not all clones are present; in checked studies, unresolved V genes account for under half, and no reason is known for the remainder. The DNA gave D and trimming, while V, J and clone size come from that table. Counted in this sample were 150,000 to 200,000 clones; approximately 84% of them appeared once. The ten largest make up about 0.23% of the sample.

This clonotype was sampled from a girl in the first two years of life in good health and CMV-seronegative. Sequenced sample: PBMCs. The sequence joins TRBV10-3 to TRBJ2-5; 14 of the junction bases match TRBD2. The DNA sequence is TGTGCCATCAGTGTGACTAGCGGGAGGGAAGAGACCCAGTACTTC. The encoded protein is CAISVTSGREETQYF.